This TCR beta chain emerged from a study of T cell responses to AZD1222 COVID-19 vaccine. Whole-study findings and limits: The peak T cell response came first, and repertoires were sampled only after it.

Generated by immunoSEQ multiplex PCR, the TCRdb table keeps only in-frame clones and is missing some. The sample carries about 120,000 clones, around 92% recorded once. The sample holds a few counts of this clone. Its specificity is unknown. The CDR3 totals 13 residues. Trimming at V came to 1 base and at J to 12 bases, leaving 9 bases not matched to a gene. The germline V gene has CDR1 GTSNPN and CDR2 SVGIG (reference sequence). The sequencing used peripheral blood, collected on day 0 of AZD1222 vaccination. The sequence was collected from an adult in good health. The V call is TRBV30, the J call TRBJ1-1; TRBD1 aligns across 9 bases. The CDR3 sequence is CAWSAPGTGTPFF. CDR3 DNA: TGTGCCTGGAGTGCCCCCGGGACAGGGACCCCTTTCTTT.